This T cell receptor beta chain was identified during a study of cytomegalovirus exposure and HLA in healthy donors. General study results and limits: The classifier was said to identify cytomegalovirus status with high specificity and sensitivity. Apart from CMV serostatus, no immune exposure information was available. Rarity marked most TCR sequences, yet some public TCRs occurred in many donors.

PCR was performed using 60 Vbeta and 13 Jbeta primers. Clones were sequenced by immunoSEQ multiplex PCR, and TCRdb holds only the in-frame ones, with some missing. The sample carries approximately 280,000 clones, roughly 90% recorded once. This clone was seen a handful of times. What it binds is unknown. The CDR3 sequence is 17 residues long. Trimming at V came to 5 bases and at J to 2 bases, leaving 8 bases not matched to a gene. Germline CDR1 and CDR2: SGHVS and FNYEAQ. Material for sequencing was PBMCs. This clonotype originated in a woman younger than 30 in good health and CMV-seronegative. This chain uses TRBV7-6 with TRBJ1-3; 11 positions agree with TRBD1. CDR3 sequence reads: CASSPSLGQGAGNTIYF. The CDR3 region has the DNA TGTGCCAGCAGCCCATCCCTGGGACAGGGGGCTGGAAACACCATATATTTT.